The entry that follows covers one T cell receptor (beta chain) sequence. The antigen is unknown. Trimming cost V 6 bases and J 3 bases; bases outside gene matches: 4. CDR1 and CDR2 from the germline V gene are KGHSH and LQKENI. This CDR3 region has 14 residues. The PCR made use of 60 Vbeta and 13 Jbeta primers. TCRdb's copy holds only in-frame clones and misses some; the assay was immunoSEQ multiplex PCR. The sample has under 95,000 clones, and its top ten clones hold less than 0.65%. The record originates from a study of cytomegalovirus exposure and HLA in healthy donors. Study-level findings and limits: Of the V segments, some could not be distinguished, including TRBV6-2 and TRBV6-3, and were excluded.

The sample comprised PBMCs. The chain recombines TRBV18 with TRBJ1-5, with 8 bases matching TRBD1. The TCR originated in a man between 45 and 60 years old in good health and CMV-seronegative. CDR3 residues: CASSGQEDNQPQHF. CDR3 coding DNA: TGTGCCAGCTCGGGACAGGAAGACAATCAGCCCCAGCATTTT. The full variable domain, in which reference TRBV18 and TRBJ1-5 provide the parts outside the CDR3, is NAGVMQNPRHLVRRRGQEARLRCSPMKGHSHVYWYRQLPEEGLKFMVYLQKENIIDESGMPKERFSAEFPKEGPSILRIQQVVRGDSAAYFCASSGQEDNQPQHFGDGTRLSIL.